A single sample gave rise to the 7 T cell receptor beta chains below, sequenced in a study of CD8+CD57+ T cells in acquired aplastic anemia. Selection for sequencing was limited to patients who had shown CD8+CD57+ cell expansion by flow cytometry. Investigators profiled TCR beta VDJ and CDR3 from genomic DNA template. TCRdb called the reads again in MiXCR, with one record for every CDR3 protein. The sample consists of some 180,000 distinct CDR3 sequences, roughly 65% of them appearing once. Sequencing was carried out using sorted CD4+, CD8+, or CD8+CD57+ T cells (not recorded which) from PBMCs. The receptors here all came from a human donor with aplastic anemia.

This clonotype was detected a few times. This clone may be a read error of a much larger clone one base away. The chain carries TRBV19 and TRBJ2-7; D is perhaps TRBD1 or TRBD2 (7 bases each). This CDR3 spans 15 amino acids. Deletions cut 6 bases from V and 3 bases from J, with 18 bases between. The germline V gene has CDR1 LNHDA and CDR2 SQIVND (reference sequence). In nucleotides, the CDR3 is TGTGCCAGTAGCAGATCAGGGGGGGGGGGCTACGAGCAGTACTTC. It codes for CASSRSGGGGYEQYF.

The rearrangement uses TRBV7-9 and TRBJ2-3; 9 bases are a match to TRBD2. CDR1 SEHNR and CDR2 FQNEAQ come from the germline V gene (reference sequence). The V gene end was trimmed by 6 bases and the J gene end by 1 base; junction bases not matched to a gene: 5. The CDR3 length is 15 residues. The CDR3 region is CASSSGSRGTDTQYF. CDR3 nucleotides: TGTGCCAGCAGTAGCGGGAGCCGGGGCACAGATACGCAGTATTTT.

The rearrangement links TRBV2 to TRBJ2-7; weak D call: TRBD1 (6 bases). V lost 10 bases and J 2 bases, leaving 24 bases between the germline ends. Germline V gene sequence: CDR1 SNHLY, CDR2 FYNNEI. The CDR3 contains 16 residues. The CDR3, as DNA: TGTGCCATAACATCCCAGGGGCCTTCCCCTCCCTACGAGCAGTACTTC. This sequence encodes CAITSQGPSPPYEQYF. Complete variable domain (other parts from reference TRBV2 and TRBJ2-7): EPEVTQTPSHQVTQMGQEVILRCVPISNHLYFYWYRQILGQKVEFLVSFYNNEISEKSEIFDDQFSVERPDGSNFTLKIRSTKLEDSAMYFCAITSQGPSPPYEQYFGPGTRLTVT.

CDR3 bases: TGCGCCAGCAGCTTGGTCGGATTCACAGATACGCAGTATTTT. It is translated as CASSLVGFTDTQYF. The rearrangement links TRBV5-1 to TRBJ2-3; D remains unclear. The V gene lost 0 bases and the J gene lost 2 bases, with 7 bases spanning the gap. The CDR3 contains 14 residues. CDR1 and CDR2 (germline): SGHRS, YFSETQ.

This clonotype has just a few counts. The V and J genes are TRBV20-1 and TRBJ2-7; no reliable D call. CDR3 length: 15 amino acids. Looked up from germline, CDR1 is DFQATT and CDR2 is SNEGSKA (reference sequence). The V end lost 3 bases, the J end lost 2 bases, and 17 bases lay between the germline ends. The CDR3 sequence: CSASNPEAAAYEQYF. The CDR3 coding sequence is TGCAGTGCTAGCAACCCCGAGGCTGCCGCCTACGAGCAGTACTTC.

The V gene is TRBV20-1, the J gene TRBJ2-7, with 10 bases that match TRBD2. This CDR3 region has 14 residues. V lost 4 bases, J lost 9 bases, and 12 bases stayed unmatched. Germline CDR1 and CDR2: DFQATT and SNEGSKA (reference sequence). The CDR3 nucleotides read TGCAGTGCTAAAAAAGGCCTAGCGGGAGTGGTGCAGTACTTC. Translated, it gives CSAKKGLAGVVQYF.

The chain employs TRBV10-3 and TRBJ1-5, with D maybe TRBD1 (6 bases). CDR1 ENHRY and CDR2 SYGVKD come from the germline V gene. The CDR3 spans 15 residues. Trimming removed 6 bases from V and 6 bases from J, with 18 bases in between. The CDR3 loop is CAISDGTTLSQPQHF. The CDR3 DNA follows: TGTGCCATCAGCGACGGGACAACCCTTTCTCAGCCCCAGCATTTT.